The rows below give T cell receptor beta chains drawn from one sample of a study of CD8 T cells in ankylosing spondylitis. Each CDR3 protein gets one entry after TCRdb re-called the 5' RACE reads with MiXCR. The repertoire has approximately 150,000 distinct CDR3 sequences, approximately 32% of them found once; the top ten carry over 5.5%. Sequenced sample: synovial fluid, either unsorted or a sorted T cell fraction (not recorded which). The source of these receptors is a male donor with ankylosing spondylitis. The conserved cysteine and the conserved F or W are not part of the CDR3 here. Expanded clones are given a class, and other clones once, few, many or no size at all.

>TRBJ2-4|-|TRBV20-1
SAQSKNIQY
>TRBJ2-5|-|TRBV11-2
ASSFAPRWRETQY
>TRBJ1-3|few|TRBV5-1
ASSLTGTGEGNTIY
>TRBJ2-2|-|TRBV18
ASSPGRRTGELF
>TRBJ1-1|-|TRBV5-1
ASSLSVGENTEAF
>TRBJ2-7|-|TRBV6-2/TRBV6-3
ASSRLGGTGEQY
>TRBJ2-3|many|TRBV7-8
ASSSLATTDTQY
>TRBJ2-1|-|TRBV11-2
ASSLHGGTTNNEQF
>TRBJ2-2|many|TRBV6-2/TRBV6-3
ASKSGGGGTGELF
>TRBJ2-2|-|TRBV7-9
ASSLAGNTGELF
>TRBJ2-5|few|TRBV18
ASSPQGETQY
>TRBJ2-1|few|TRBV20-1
SASRGTSGSVASSYNEQF
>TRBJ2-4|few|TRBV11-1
ASSFGSPADGIQY
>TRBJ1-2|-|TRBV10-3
AIGTGVAPYGYT
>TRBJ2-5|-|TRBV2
ASRGLAGFGETQY
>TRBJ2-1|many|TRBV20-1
SARELTSNEQF
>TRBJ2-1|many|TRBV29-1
SVRAGGPNEQF
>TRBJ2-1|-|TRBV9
ASSALAGADNEQF
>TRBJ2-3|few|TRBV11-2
ASSLGPVGAAISDTQY
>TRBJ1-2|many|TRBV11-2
ASSLGIASYGYT
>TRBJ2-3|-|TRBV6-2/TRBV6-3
ASRDSTDTQY
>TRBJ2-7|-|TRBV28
ASLRTYEQY
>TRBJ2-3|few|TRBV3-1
ASSPRTGRADTQY
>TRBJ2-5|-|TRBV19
ASSTTGFSETQY
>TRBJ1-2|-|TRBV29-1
SVEGPRGVSGGYT
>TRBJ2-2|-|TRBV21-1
ASSTAVNTGELF
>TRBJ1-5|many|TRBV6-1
ASKVTGNNQPQH
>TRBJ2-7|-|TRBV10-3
AISPGKEDEQY
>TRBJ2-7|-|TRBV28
ASSFRNYEQY
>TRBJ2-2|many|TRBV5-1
ASSLTTNTGELF
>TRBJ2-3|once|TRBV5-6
ASSFVPTGTDTDTQY
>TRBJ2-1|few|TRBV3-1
ASSQGAGRTYNEQF
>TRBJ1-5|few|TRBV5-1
ASSLPGDSNQPQH
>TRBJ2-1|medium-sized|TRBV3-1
ASSQVDEQF
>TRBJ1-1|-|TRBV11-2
ASSRSGNTEAF
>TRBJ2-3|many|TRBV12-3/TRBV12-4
ASSPRTSGVVDTQY
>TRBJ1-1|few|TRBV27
ASTPGAMLNTEAF
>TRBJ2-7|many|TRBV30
AWGRGGGVTYEQY
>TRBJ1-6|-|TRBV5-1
ASSSTGGFDSPLH
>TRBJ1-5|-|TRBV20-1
SAREGASDQPQH
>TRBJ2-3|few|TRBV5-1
ASSSQSSGAFYPNTDTQY
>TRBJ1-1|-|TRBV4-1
ASSPHPEQGSEAF
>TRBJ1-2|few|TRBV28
ASSLLQNYGYT
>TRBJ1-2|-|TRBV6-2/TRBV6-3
ASSYVSNRGSPGTSGYT
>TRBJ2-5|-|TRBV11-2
ASSRPGHVGQETQY
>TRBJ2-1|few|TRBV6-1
ASSSYWSGRNEQF
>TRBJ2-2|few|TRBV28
ASTLQGASNTGELF
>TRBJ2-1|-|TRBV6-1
ASSEKTGGYNEQF
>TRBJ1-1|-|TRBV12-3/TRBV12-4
ASSSAGSGDTEAF
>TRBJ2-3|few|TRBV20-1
SAHSSTDTQY
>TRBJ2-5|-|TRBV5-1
ASSLGREKRQETQY
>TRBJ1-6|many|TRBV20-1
SARTGNNSPLH
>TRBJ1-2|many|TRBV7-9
ASSLAGTGDGYT